These 6 T cell receptor beta chains originate from one sample sequenced in a study of cytomegalovirus exposure and HLA in healthy donors. PCR involved 60 Vbeta and 13 Jbeta primers. Here immunoSEQ multiplex PCR was the method, and the copy in TCRdb shows in-frame clones only, minus some. Here the sample spans 140,000 to 150,000 clones, around 73% being singletons. The sequenced sample consisted of PBMCs. These receptors all come from a woman aged 18-29 years in good health and CMV-seronegative.

A word on this clone: The same CDR3 arises from other DNA sequences in this sample as well. This chain connects TRBV27 to TRBJ2-1; TRBD2 aligns across 11 bases. V trimming: 2 bases; J trimming: 4 bases; junction bases outside the gene matches: 4. Germline-derived CDR1 and CDR2 are MNHEY and SMNVEV (reference sequence). CDR3 length: 16 amino acids. CDR3 sequence: CASSLRTSGLYNEQFF. DNA of the CDR3: TGTGCCAGCAGTTTACGGACTAGCGGGTTGTACAATGAGCAGTTCTTC.

Note on this clone: Other DNA sequences in the same sample also yield this CDR3. The genes are TRBV5-1 and TRBJ1-4; 9 nucleotides line up with TRBD1. The germline CDR1 and CDR2 sequences are SGHRS and YFSETQ. The trim removed 0 bases at V and 5 bases at J, leaving 5 bases unmatched. The CDR3 runs 16 residues. CDR3 loop: CASSLGGQGANEKLFF. Here the CDR3 DNA reads TGCGCCAGCAGCTTGGGGGGACAGGGCGCGAATGAAAAACTGTTTTTT.

The J gene is TRBJ1-2, the V gene TRBV19; D perhaps matches TRBD1 (6 bases). CDR3 size: 13 residues. Between the trimmed V and J ends, which lost 4 bases and 8 bases, there was a span of 14 bases. Germline CDR1 reads LNHDA; CDR2 reads SQIVND (reference sequence). This CDR3 is CASSTTGLFGYTF. CDR3 nucleotides: TGTGCCAGTAGTACCACAGGGCTTTTCGGCTACACCTTC.

J is TRBJ2-2 and V is TRBV27, with TRBD2 matching 8 bases. V shed 4 bases and J 8 bases; nucleotides not matched to a gene: 12. The CDR3 sequence is 16 residues long. Germline CDR1 MNHEY, CDR2 SMNVEV (reference sequence). The CDR3 region is CASSSITGLVRGELFF. The CDR3 DNA sequence: TGTGCCAGCAGTTCCATTACGGGACTAGTTAGAGGGGAGCTGTTTTTT.

In this sample, this clone turned up a few times. V usage is TRBV27 and J usage is TRBJ1-5, with 7 bases fitting TRBD1. The CDR3 is 16 amino acids. J gave up 4 bases and V 6 bases, and 12 bases lay outside the gene matches. Germline V lookup: CDR1 MNHEY, CDR2 SMNVEV (reference sequence). The CDR3 loop reads CASRQSDRLGNQPQHF. Here the CDR3 DNA reads TGTGCCAGCAGGCAATCGGACAGGCTTGGGAATCAGCCCCAGCATTTT.

The V gene is TRBV6-5, the J gene TRBJ1-4, with D maybe TRBD1 (6 bases). Germline V gene lookup returns CDR1 MNHEY and CDR2 SVGAGI. Trimming took off 6 bases at V and 7 bases at J, with 18 bases between the two ends. CDR3 size: 15 residues. In DNA, the CDR3 is TGTGCCAGCAGCGAAAACAGGGTCTATGGTGAAAAACTGTTTTTT. Amino acid sequence: CASSENRVYGEKLFF.